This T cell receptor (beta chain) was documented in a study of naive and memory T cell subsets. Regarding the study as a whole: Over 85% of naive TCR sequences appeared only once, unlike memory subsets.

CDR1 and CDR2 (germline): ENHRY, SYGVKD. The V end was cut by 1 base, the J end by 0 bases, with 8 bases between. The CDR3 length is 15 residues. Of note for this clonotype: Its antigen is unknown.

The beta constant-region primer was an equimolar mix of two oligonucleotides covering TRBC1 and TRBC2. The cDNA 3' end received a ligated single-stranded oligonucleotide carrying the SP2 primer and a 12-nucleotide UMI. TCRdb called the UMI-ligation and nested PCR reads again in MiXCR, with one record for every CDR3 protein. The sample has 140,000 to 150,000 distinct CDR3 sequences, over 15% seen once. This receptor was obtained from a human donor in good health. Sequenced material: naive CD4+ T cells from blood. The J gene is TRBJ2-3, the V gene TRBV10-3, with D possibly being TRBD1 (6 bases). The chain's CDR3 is CAISEFGQSTDTQYF. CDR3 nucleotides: TGTGCCATCAGTGAGTTCGGACAGAGCACAGATACGCAGTATTTT.